This T cell receptor beta chain originates from a study of OX40 agonist ivuxolimab in advanced cancers. Patients were ruled out by autoimmune disease history or systemic immunosuppression. Study results and caveats: On average, CD8+ T cells showed a greater number of expanded clones than CD4+.

This clone has a single count. Its antigen remains unidentified. The data were produced by immunoSEQ multiplex PCR, yet TCRdb's version contains in-frame clones alone and is incomplete. The sample has about 54,000 clones, about 83% seen once. The TCR sequence derives from an adult with an advanced solid tumor such as melanoma, head and neck, liver or kidney cancer. The sample in question was CD4+ or CD8+ T cells sorted from blood, obtained in a trial of the OX40 agonist ivuxolimab.

The CDR3 nucleotides are TGTGCCACCAGCAGAGATATAGACAGTTTCTACTTC. Encoded protein: CATSRDIDSFYF. J is TRBJ2-5 and V is TRBV15; a weak D match, TRBD1 (5 bases). From germline, CDR1 is LNHNV and CDR2 YYDKDF (reference sequence). V was shortened by 0 bases and J by 14 bases, with 13 bases between the two germline ends. This CDR3 comprises 12 residues. The full variable domain, with the rest looked up from reference TRBV15 and TRBJ2-5, is DAMVIQNPRYQVTQFGKPVTLSCSQTLNHNVMYWYQQKSSQAPKLLFHYYDKDFNNEADTPDNFQSRRPNTSFCFLDIRSPGLGDTAMYLCATSRDIDSFYFGPGTRLLVL.